This T cell receptor (beta chain) was profiled in a study of blood T cells in healthy people across ages (dated by TCRdb to 2015 to 2017). Regarding the study in general: In model experiments, template switching captured roughly one uniquely barcoded TCR beta cDNA molecule for every two T cells. The donors were divided into four age groups: young (average around 17 years), middle-aged (about 40), aged (around 59) and long-lived (roughly 82). Age-related changes in TCR beta repertoire diversity were measured in the study by deep sequencing normalized with unique cDNA molecular identifiers. Two additional independent replicas of 1 million unique cDNA reads from the same blood draw were analyzed for two donors (one aged 18 to 29 and one aged 80 or older). To avoid experimental bias, donors of different ages were distributed randomly across sequencing lanes.

The CDR3 runs 15 residues from the cysteine to the phenylalanine. Only the CDR3 region is kept as DNA, spanning 45 bases read in frame from base 1. V lost 4 bases and J lost 6 bases, and the count of bases not matched to a germline gene is 8. CDR1 and CDR2 are read off the germline V gene as MGHRA and YSYEKL. Library preparation used 5' RACE. Sequencing used an Illumina HiSeq 2500. A second roughly 7 to 12 cycle PCR used a sample-barcoded 5' primer and a J-beta primer mix. A unique molecular identifier was introduced onto each TCR beta cDNA molecule by a template-switch 5' adaptor carrying 12 random nucleotides. Each sample yielded at least 3 million CDR3-containing paired-end reads. All of the RNA was converted into first-strand cDNA using the Mint cDNA synthesis kit, with a TRBC-specific oligonucleotide serving as the primer. All cDNA was treated with uracil-DNA glycosylase and then went through a first 18-cycle PCR with the universal primers M1SS and BC2_uni_R. For the original study's pipeline: For normalization, 1 million high-quality reads were randomly selected from each sample, with every read carrying a distinct molecular identifier. Reads with shared molecular identifiers were discarded instead of being binned into consensus sequences. MiTCR, run with a Q25 quality threshold and the strictest error-elimination algorithm, handled CDR3 identification, clonotype clustering and error correction. Lower-bound total TCR beta diversity was estimated with a nonparametric unseen species model using Euler transformation. The public reads were reanalyzed by TCRdb: fastp trimming at Q25, MiXCR alignment, in-frame beta chains only. When rows share a CDR3 protein, they turn into one entry using the most common DNA and genes. TCRdb's processing, not the authors', yielded these V and J calls. Recorded for this sample are approximately 1.5 million distinct CDR3 sequences; 40% to 45% of them occurred a single time. The ten most abundant clones make up around 4% of the sample.

The roughly 39 donors, aged about 6 to 95 years, were systemically healthy Caucasian individuals from Russia. Ten milliliters of peripheral blood were drawn from each donor into EDTA-treated Vacutainer tubes. Ficoll-Paque density-gradient centrifugation was used to isolate PBMCs, with at least 6.5 million obtained per sample. Total RNA, at least 5.5 micrograms per sample, was extracted from PBMCs with Trizol reagent. Naive CD45RAhigh/CD27high T cell percentages were measured by flow cytometry on a PBMC aliquot from every donor. What the authors observed across the whole study: Compared with the aged group, the long-lived group had more naive CD4+ T cells, fewer expanded clones and increased TCR diversity, suggesting age selection. There was a strong correlation between observed TCR beta diversity and the percentage of naive T cells measured by flow cytometry. The CMV infection status of donors was not known, potentially confounding age-related changes in expanded clonotypes. Estimates of total diversity from one million sequenced T cells were regarded as lower bounds and underestimates. Since profiling was done on bulk unsorted PBMCs, naive and antigen-experienced compartments could not be conclusively compared. Observed TCR beta diversity per million T cells fell roughly linearly with age, and a significant reduction was already apparent by age about 43.

Of note for this clonotype: There is no known antigen for this receptor. No much larger clone exists at a distance of one base, and base qualities are not known.

The receptor chain draws on TRBV4-1 and TRBJ1-2, and 10 bases in between align with TRBD1. This TCR was recovered from a woman aged 18-29 years in good health. Sequencing was done on a sample of blood. DNA sequence: TGCGCCAGCAGCCCAGGTCCAGACAGGGGGCATGGCTACACCTTC. This is translated as CASSPGPDRGHGYTF.